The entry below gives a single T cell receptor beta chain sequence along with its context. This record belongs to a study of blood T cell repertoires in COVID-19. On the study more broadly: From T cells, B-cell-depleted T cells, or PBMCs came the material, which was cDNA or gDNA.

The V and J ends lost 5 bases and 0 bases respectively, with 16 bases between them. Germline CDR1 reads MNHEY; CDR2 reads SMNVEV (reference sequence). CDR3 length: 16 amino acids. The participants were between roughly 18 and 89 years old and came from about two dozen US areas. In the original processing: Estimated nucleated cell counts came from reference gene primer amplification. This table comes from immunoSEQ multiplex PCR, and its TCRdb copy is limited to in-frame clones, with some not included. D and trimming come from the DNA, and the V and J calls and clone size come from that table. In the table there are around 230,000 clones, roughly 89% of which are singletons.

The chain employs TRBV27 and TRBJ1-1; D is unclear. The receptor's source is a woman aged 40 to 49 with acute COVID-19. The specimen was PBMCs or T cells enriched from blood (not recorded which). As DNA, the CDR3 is TGTGCCAGCAGTCCGAAGCTTGGTATTGTGAACACTGAAGCTTTCTTT. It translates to CASSPKLGIVNTEAFF.